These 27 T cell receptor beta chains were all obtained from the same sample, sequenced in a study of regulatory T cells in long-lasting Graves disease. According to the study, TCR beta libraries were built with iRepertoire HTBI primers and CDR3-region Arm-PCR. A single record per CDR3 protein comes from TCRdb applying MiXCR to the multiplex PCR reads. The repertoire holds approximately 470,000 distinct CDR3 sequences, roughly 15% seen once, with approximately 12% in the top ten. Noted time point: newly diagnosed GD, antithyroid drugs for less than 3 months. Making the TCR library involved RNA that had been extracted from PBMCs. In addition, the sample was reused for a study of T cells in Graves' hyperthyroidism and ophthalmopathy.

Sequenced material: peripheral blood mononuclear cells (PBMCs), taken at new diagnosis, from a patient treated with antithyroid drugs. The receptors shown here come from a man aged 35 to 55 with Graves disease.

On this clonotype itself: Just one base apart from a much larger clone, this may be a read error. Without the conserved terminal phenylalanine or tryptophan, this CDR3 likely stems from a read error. As DNA, the CDR3 is TGTGCCAGCAGTGCCGGGACAGGGAGATACAATGAGCAGTTCTTA. Encoded protein: CASSAGTGRYNEQFL. This chain connects TRBV12-3 or TRBV12-4 to TRBJ2-1; 9 nucleotides line up with TRBD1. V shed 5 bases, J shed 4 bases, and the junction held 6 bases outside the gene matches. The CDR3 has 15 residues.

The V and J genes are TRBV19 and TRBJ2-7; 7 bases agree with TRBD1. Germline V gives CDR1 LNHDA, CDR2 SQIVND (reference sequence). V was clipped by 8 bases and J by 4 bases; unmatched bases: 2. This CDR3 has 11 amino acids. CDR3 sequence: CASGGQYEQYF. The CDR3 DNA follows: TGTGCCAGTGGGGGACAGTACGAGCAGTACTTC.

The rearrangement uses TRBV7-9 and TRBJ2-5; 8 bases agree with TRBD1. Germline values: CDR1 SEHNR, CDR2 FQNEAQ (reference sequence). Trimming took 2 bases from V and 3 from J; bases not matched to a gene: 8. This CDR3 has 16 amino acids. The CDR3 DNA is TGTGCCAGCAGCTTAACCCGGACAGGGACCAAAGAGACCCAGTACTTC. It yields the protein CASSLTRTGTKETQYF.

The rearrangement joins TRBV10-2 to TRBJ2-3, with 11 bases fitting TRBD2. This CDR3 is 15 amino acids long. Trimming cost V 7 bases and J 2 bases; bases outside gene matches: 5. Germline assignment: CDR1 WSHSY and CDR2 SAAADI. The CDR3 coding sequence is TGCGCCAGCAAGTTAGCGGGAGGGACCACAGATACGCAGTATTTT. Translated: CASKLAGGTTDTQYF.

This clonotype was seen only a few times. CDR3 in amino acids: CASSLPSGNSYEQYF. CDR3 DNA: TGTGCCAGCAGCTTACCTAGCGGGAACTCCTACGAGCAGTACTTC. This chain links TRBV7-9 with TRBJ2-7; TRBD2 agrees at 9 bases. The CDR3 runs 15 residues. From germline, CDR1 is SEHNR and CDR2 FQNEAQ (reference sequence). Trimming took 2 bases from V and 0 from J; bases not matched to a gene: 2.

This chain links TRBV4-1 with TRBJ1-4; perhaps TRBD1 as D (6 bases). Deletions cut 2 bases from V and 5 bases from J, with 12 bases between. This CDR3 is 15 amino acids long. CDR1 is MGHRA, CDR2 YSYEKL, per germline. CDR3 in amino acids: CASSQPTGRNEKLFF. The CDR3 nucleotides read TGCGCCAGCAGCCAACCAACAGGGCGGAATGAAAAACTGTTTTTT.

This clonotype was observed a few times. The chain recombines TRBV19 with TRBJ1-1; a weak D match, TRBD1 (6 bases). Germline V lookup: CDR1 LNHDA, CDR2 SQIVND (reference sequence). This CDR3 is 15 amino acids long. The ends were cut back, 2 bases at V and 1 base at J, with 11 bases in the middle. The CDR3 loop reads CASSISGRGNTEAFF. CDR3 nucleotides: TGTGCCAGTAGTATATCCGGCAGGGGGAACACTGAAGCTTTCTTT.

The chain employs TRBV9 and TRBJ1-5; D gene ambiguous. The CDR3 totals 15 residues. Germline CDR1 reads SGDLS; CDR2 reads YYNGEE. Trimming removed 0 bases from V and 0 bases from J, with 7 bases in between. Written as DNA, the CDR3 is TGTGCCAGCAGCGTAGGGTTGAATAGCAATCAGCCCCAGCATTTT. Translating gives CASSVGLNSNQPQHF.

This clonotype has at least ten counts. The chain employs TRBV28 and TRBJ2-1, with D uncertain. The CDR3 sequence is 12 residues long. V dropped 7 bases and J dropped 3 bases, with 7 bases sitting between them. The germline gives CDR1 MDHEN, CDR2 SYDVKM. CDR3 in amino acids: CASTTSYNEQFF. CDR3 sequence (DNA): TGTGCCAGCACGACAAGCTACAATGAGCAGTTCTTC. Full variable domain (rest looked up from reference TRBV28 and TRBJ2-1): DVKVTQSSRYLVKRTGEKVFLECVQDMDHENMFWYRQDPGLGLRLIYFSYDVKMKEKGDIPEGYSVSREKKERFSLILESASTNQTSMYLCASTTSYNEQFFGPGTRLTVL.

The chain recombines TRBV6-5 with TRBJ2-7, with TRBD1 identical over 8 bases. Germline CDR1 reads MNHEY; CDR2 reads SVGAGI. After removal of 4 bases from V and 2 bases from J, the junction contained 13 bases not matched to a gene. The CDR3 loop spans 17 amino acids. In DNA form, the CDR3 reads TGTGCCAGCAGTTTAACTTGGGCCGGGACAGGACCCTACGAGCAGTACTTC. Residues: CASSLTWAGTGPYEQYF.

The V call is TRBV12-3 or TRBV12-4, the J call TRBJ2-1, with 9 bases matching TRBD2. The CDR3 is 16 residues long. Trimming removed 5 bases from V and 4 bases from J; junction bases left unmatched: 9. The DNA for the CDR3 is TGTGCCAGCAGTACCCCTGGCGGGAGGGCTTACAATGAGCAGTTCTTC. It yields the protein CASSTPGGRAYNEQFF.

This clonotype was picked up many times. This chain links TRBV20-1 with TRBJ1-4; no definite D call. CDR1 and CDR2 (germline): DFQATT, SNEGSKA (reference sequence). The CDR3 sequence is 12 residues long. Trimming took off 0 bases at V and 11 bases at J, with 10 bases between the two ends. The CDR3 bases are TGCAGTGCTAGAGATTTAGGGAGGAAACTGTTTTTT. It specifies CSARDLGRKLFF.

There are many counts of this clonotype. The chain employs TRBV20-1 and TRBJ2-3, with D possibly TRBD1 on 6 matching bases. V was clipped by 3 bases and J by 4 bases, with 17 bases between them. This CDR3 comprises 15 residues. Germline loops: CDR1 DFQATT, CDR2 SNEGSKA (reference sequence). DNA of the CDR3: TGCAGTGCTAGGCCCGGACAGTCCGTGTCAGATACGCAGTATTTT. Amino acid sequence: CSARPGQSVSDTQYF.

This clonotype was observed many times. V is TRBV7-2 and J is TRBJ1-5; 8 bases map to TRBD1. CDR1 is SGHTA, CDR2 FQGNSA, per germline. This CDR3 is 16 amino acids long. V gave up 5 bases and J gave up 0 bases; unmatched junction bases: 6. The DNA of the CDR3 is TGTGCCAGCAGCATGGACAGGGTCTATAGCAATCAGCCCCAGCATTTT. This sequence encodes CASSMDRVYSNQPQHF. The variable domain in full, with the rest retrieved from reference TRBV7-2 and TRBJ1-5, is GAGVSQSPSNKVTEKGKDVELRCDPISGHTALYWYRQSLGQGLEFLIYFQGNSAPDKSGLPSDRFSAERTGGSVSTLTIQRTQQEDSAVYLCASSMDRVYSNQPQHFGDGTRLSIL.

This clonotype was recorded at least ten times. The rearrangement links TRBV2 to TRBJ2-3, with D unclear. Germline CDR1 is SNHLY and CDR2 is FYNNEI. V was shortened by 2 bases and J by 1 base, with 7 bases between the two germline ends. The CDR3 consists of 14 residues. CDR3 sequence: CASSEHSRTDTQYF. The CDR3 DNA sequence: TGTGCCAGCAGTGAACACAGCCGCACAGATACGCAGTATTTT.

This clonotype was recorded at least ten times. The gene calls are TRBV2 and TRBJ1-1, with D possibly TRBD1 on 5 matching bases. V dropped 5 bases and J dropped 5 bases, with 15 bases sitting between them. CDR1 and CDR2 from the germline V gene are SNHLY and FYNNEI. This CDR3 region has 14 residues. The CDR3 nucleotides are TGTGCCAGCAGTATAACAGGTTTAAGGACTGAAGCTTTCTTT. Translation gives CASSITGLRTEAFF.

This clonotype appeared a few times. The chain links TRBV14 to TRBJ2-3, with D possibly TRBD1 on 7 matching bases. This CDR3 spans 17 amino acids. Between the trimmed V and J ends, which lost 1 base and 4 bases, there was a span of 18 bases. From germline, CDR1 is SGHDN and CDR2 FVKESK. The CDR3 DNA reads TGTGCCAGCAGCCAAGCCCGGTGGAGGGGGCAGCCAGATACGCAGTATTTT. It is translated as CASSQARWRGQPDTQYF.

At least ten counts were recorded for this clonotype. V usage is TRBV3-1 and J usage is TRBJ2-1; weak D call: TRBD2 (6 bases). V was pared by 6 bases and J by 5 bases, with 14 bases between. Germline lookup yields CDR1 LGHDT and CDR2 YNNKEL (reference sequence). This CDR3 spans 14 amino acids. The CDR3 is CASSLGRGNNEQFF. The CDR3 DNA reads TGTGCCAGCAGTTTGGGTCGGGGGAACAATGAGCAGTTCTTC.

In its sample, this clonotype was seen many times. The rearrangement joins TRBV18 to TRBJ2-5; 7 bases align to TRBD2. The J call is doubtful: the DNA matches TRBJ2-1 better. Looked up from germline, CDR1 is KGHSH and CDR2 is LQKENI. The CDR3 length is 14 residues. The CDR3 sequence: CASSAGVVVDEQFF. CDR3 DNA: TGTGCCAGCTCAGCGGGAGTTGTGGTAGATGAGCAGTTCTTC.

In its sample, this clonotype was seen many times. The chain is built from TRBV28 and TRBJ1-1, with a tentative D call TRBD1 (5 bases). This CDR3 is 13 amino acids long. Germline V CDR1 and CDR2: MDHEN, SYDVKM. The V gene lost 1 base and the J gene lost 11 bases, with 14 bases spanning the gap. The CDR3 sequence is CASSLLFRVDAFF. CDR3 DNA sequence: TGTGCCAGCAGTTTATTATTCAGGGTAGATGCTTTCTTT.

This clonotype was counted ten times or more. As DNA, the CDR3 is TGTGCCAGCAGCTCGGGACTAGCGGGAGTGGTAGAAAGGCCCCGTACGCAGTATTTT. Translated: CASSSGLAGVVERPRTQYF. V and J are TRBV7-9 and TRBJ2-3; 14 bases line up with TRBD2. The CDR3 length is 19 residues. V trimming: 4 bases; J trimming: 8 bases; junction bases outside the gene matches: 17. The germline V gene encodes CDR1 SEHNR and CDR2 FQNEAQ (reference sequence). Together with reference TRBV7-9 and TRBJ2-3, the CDR3 gives the full variable domain: DTGVSQNPRHKITKRGQNVTFRCDPISEHNRLYWYRQTLGQGPEFLTYFQNEAQLEKSRLLSDRFSAERPKGSFSTLEIQRTEQGDSAMYLCASSSGLAGVVERPRTQYFGPGTRLTVL.

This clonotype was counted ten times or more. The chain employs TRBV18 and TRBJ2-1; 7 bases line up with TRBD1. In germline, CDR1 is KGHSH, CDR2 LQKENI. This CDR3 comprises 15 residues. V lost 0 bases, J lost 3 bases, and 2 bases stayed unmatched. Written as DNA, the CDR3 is TGTGCCAGCTCACCACCGGACAGGAGCTACAATGAGCAGTTCTTC. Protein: CASSPPDRSYNEQFF. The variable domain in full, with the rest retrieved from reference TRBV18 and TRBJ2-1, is NAGVMQNPRHLVRRRGQEARLRCSPMKGHSHVYWYRQLPEEGLKFMVYLQKENIIDESGMPKERFSAEFPKEGPSILRIQQVVRGDSAAYFCASSPPDRSYNEQFFGPGTRLTVL.

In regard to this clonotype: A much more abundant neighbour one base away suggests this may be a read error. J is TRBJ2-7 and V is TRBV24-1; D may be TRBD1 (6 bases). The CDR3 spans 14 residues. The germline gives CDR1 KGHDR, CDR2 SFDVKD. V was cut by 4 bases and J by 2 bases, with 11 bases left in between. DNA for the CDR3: TGTGCCACCAGTGACGCGACAGGAACCTACGAGCAGTACTTC. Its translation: CATSDATGTYEQYF.

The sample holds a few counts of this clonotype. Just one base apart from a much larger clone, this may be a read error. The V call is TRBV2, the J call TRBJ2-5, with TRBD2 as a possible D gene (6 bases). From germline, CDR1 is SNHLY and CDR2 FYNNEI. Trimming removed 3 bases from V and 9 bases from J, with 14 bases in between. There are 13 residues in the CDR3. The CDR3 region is CASSDDRGEAQYF. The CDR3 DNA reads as TGTGCCAGCAGTGACGACCGCGGGGAGGCCCAGTACTTC.

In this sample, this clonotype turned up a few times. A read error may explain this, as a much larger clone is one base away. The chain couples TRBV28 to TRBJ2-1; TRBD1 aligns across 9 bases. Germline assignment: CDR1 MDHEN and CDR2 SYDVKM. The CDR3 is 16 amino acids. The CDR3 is CASSSQGAVSYNERFF. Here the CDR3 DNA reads TGTGCCAGCAGTTCACAGGGGGCGGTCTCCTACAATGAGCGGTTCTTC.

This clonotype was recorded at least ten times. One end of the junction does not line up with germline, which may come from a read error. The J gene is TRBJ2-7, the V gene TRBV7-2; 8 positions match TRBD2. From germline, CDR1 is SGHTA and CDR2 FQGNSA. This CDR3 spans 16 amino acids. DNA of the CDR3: TGTGCCAGCAGCTTAGCGGGTAGCGGGATTTTCTACGAGCAATACTTC. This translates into CASSLAGSGIFYEQYF.

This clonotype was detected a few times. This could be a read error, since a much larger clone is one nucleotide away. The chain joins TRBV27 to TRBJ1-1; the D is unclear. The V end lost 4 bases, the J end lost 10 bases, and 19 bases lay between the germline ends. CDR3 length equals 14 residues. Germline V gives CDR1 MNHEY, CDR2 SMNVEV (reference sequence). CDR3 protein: CASSSGRGLGLAFF. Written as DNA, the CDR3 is TGTGCCAGCAGTTCCGGTCGGGGTTTGGGGTTAGCTTTCTTT.